This T cell receptor beta chain was observed in a study of regulatory and conventional T cells in RAG deficiency. Study-level results: Control T-cell subsets had markedly higher Shannon entropy and lower Simpson indices than RAG-deficient patients.

The CDR3 extends over 15 amino acids. Germline V gene lookup returns CDR1 SNHLY and CDR2 FYNNEI. V lost 7 bases, J lost 5 bases, and 11 bases stayed unmatched. The sorted conventional CD4+ T cells were CD25-low and CD127-high, with genomic DNA sequenced. Comment on this clone: The antigen remains undetermined.

Assay: immunoSEQ multiplex PCR; the TCRdb copy retains only in-frame clones and omits some. The data hold fewer than 30,000 clones, with more than 90% observed a single time. The data also belong to a second study, concerning regulatory T cells. As reported in that work: Primers: 52 TRBV forward and 13 TRBJ reverse. Patient repertoires had restricted TRB V-J pairs and skewed V and J usage, most in Tregs.

The chain is built from TRBV2 and TRBJ2-3; the match to TRBD1 covers 8 bases. Sequencing was carried out using CD25- CD4+ T cells sorted from blood. The sequence derives from a human donor in good health. CDR3 sequence: CASIPPGGVIDTQYF. The CDR3 DNA is TGTGCCAGCATTCCTCCAGGGGGCGTGATAGATACGCAGTATTTT.